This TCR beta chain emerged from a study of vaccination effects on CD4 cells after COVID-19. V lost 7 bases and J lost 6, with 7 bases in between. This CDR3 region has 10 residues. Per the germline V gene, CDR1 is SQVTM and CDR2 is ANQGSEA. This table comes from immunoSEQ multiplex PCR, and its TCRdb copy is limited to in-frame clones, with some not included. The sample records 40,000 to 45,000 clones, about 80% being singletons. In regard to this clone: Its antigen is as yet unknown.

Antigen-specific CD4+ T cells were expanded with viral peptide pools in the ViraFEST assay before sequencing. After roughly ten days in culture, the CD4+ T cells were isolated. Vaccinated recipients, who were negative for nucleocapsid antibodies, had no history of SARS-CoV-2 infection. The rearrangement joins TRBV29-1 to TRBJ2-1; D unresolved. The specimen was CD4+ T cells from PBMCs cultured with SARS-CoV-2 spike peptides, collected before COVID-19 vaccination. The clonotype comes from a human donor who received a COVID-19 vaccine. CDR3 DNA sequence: TGCAGCGGCTGGCTCAATGAGCAGTTCTTC. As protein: CSGWLNEQFF.